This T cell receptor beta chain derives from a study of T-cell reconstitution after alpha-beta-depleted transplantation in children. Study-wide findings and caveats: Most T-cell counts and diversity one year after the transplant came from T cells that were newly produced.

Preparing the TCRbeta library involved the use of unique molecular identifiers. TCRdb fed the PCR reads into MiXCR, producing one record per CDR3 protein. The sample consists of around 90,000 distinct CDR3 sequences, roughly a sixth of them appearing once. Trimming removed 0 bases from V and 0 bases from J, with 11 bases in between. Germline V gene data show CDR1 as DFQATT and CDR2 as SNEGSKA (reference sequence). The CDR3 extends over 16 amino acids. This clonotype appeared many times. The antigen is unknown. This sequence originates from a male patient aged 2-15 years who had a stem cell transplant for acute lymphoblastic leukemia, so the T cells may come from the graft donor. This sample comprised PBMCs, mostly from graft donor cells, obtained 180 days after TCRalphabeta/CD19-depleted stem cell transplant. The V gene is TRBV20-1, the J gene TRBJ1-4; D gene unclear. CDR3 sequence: CSARDLQTATNEKLFF. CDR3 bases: TGCAGTGCTAGAGATCTTCAGACTGCAACTAATGAAAAACTGTTTTTT.